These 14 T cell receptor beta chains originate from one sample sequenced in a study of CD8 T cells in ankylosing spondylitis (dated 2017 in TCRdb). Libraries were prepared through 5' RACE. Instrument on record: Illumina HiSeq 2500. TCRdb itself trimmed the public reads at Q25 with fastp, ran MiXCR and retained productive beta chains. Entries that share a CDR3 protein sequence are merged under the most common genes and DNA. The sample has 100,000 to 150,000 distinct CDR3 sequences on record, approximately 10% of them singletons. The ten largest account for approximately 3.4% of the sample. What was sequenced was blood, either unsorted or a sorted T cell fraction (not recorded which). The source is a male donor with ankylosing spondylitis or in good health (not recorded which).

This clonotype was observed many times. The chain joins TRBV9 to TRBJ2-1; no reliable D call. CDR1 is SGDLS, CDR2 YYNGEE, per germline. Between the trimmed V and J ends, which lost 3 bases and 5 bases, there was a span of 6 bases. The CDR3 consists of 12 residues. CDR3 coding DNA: TGTGCCAGCAGCGCCAACCACAATGAGCAGTTCTTC. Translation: CASSANHNEQFF. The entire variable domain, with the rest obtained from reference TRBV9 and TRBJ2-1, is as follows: DSGVTQTPKHLITATGQRVTLRCSPRSGDLSVYWYQQSLDQGLQFLIQYYNGEERAKGNILERFSAQQFPDLHSELNLSSLELGDSALYFCASSANHNEQFFGPGTRLTVL.

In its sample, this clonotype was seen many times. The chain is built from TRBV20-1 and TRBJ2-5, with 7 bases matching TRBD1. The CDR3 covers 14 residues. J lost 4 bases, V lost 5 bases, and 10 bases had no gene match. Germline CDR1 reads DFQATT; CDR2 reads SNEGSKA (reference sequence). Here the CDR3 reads CSADRVSKGETQYF. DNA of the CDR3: TGCAGTGCTGACAGGGTATCGAAGGGAGAGACCCAGTACTTC.

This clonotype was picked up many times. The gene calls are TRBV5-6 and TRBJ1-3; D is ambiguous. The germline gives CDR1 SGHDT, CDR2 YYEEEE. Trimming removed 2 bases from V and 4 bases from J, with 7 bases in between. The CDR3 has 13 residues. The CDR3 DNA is TGTGCCAGCAGCTTTCTGACAGGAAACACCATATATTTT. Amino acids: CASSFLTGNTIYF. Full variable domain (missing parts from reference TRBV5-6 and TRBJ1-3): DAGVTQSPTHLIKTRGQQVTLRCSPKSGHDTVSWYQQALGQGPQFIFQYYEEEERQRGNFPDRFSGHQFPNYSSELNVNALLLGDSALYLCASSFLTGNTIYFGEGSWLTVV.

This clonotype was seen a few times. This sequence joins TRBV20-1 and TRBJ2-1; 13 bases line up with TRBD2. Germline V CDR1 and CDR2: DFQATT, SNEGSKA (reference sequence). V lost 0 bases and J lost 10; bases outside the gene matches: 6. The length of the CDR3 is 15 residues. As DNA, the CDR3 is TGCAGTGCTAGAGACCCGGGACTAGCGGGATCCGAGCAGTTCTTC. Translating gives CSARDPGLAGSEQFF.

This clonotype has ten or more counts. The CDR3 reads CASSVVGRPSYNEQFF. The DNA for the CDR3 is TGTGCCAGCAGCGTAGTTGGGAGACCTTCCTACAATGAGCAGTTCTTC. The chain links TRBV9 to TRBJ2-1; tentatively, D is TRBD2 (5 bases). The CDR3 is 16 amino acids. V lost 0 bases, J lost 1 base, and 11 bases lay in between. Germline lookup yields CDR1 SGDLS and CDR2 YYNGEE.

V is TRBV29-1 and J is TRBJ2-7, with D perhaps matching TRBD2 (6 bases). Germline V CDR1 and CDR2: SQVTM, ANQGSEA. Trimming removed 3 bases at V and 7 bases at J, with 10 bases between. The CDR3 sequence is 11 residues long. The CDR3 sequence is CSVDRLGEQYF. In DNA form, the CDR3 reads TGCAGCGTTGACAGACTAGGAGAGCAGTACTTC.

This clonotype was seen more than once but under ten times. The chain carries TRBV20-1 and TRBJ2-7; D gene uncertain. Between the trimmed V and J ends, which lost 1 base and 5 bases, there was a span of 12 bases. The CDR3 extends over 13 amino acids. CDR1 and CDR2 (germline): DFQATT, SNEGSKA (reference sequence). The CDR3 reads CSARGRVGDEQYF. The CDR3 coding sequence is TGCAGTGCTAGAGGGCGTGTGGGCGACGAGCAGTACTTC.

The CDR3 reads CASSLVAGATGELFF. As DNA, the CDR3 is TGTGCCAGCAGCTTAGTGGCAGGGGCCACCGGGGAGCTGTTTTTT. V gene TRBV7-2 combines with J gene TRBJ2-2; possible D gene TRBD1, 6 bases. CDR3 length: 15 residues. V was clipped by 1 base and J by 4 bases, with 10 bases between them. Germline assignment: CDR1 SGHTA and CDR2 FQGNSA.

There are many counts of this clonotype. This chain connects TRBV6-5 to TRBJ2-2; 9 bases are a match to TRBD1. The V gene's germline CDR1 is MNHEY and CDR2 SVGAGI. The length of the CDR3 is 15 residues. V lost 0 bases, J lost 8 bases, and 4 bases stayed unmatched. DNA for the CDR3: TGTGCCAGCAGTTACTCGTACAGGGGGCGAGGGGAGCTGTTTTTT. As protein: CASSYSYRGRGELFF.

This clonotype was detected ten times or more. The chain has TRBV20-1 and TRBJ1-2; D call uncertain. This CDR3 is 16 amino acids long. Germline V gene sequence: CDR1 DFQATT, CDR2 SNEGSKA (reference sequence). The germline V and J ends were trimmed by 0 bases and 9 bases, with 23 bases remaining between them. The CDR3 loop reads CSARELHGWLEGSYTF. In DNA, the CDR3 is TGCAGTGCTAGAGAGCTCCATGGTTGGTTGGAGGGAAGCTACACCTTC.

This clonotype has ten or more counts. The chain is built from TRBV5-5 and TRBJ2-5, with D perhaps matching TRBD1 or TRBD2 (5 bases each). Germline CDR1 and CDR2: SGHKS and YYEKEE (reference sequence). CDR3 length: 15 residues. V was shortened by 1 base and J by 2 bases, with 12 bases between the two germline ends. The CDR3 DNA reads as TGTGCCAGCAGCTTGTCGGGGCCCGTTCAAGAGACCCAGTACTTC. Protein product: CASSLSGPVQETQYF.

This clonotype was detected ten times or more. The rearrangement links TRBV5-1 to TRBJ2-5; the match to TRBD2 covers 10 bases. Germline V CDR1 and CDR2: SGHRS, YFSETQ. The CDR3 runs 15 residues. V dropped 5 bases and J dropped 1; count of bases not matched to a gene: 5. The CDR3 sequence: CASRPSGSLQETQYF. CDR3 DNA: TGCGCCAGCAGACCTAGCGGGAGCCTCCAAGAGACCCAGTACTTC.

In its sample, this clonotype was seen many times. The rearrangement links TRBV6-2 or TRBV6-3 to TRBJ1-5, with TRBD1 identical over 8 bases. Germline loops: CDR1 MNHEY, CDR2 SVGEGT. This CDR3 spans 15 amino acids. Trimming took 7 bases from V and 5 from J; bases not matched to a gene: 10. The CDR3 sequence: CASTSIGQGDQPQHF. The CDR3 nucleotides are TGTGCCAGCACCTCCATCGGACAGGGAGATCAGCCCCAGCATTTT.

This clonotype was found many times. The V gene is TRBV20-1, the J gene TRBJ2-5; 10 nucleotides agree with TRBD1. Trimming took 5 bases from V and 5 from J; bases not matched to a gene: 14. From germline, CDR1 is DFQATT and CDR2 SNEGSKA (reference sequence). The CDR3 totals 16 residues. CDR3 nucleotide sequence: TGCAGTGCTGGTCAACCCGGGACAGGGGTGTGGGAGACCCAGTACTTC. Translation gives CSAGQPGTGVWETQYF.